This is a list of T cell receptor beta chains from one sample in a study of technical replicates of blood from a few donors. The repertoire was sequenced with immunoSEQ multiplex PCR; TCRdb's copy has only in-frame clones and lacks some. The table lists some 80,000 clones, about 97% of them singletons. The source material was T cells isolated from PBMCs. The receptors here all came from a human donor in good health. The conserved cysteine and the conserved F or W are not part of the CDR3 here. The size entry is marked missing in some rows and otherwise reads once, few, many or a size class.

>TRBV20-1|-|TRBJ2-1
SARDRNEQF
>TRBV18|few|TRBJ2-2
ASSPSTGELF
>TRBV7-3|-|TRBJ1-2
ASSPGGVAGYT
>TRBV27|-|TRBJ1-1
ASSPDRGNTEAF
>TRBV5-5|-|TRBJ2-5
ASIQAGKGETQY
>TRBV18|many|TRBJ1-3
ASSPPNSRNTIY
>TRBV28|-|TRBJ2-7
ASSTPWGQGWYEQY
>TRBV13|-|TRBJ2-7
ASSLTLAGGEQY
>TRBV19|-|TRBJ1-2
ASSPGQVGYGYT
>TRBV19|once|TRBJ2-3
ASSGRAQDTQY
>TRBV7-2|-|TRBJ2-7
ASSLGWRGNEQY
>TRBV30|-|TRBJ2-7
ACQGLAGYEQY
>TRBV28|-|TRBJ2-7
ASSKGRLAAYEQY
>TRBV9|-|TRBJ2-7
ASSVRPSGSSYEQY
>TRBV5-8|-|TRBJ2-5
ASSYPINLSGKQETQY
>TRBV29-1|-|TRBJ2-1
SAEGQGTNEQF
>TRBV5-6|-|TRBJ2-7
ASSLPHKGRTADSYEQY
>TRBV5-1|-|TRBJ2-3
ASSPYSGRAADTQY
>TRBV5-4|-|TRBJ1-1
ASSSPGGEGFMNTEAF
>TRBV27|-|TRBJ2-7
ASSWTSGSYEQY
>TRBV7-9|-|TRBJ1-4
ASSLDSRGANEKLF
>TRBV19|-|TRBJ2-1
ASNPGQGASNEQF
>TRBV6-5|-|TRBJ1-2
ASSYLDSRAGYT
>TRBV6-1|-|TRBJ1-2
ASSEQTGSGYT
>TRBV18|-|TRBJ1-5
ASSPASLQPQH
>TRBV7-3|-|TRBJ2-1
ASSLPGGGYDEQF
>TRBV5-4|-|TRBJ1-5
ASTGRNQPQH
>TRBV7-7|-|TRBJ2-5
ASSLIAGVFETQY
>TRBV2|-|TRBJ2-7
ASRTNGVEQY
>TRBV18|-|TRBJ2-7
ASTEIRGSEQY
>TRBV21-1|-|TRBJ1-5
ASSKGQGAVQPQH
>TRBV7-8|-|TRBJ2-7
ASSRDRYGEQY
>TRBV2|-|TRBJ2-7
ASRPAEREDYEQY
>TRBV6-6|-|TRBJ1-1
ASSYLDRAEAF
>TRBV27|-|TRBJ2-5
ASSLVGRETQY
>TRBV7-7|-|TRBJ2-2
ASSSYDRDLENTGELF